These 9 T cell receptor beta chains were sequenced from one sample in a study of blood T cell repertoires in COVID-19. Generated by immunoSEQ multiplex PCR, the TCRdb table keeps only in-frame clones and is missing some. The sample lists about 100,000 clones, about four fifths seen once, with around a sixth in the top ten. The material sequenced was peripheral blood. Every receptor here comes from an older woman with acute or convalescent COVID-19.

V and J are TRBV9 and TRBJ2-3, with 12 bases aligning to TRBD2. The CDR3 spans 16 residues. The germline V gene has CDR1 SGDLS and CDR2 YYNGEE. The J segment lost 4 bases and the V segment lost 0 bases, leaving 3 bases of the junction unmatched. For the CDR3, the DNA is TGTGCCAGCAGCGTAGGTCCTAGCGGGGGGGCAGATACGCAGTATTTT. It yields the protein CASSVGPSGGADTQYF.

The chain recombines TRBV6-2 or TRBV6-3 with TRBJ1-2; 11 nucleotides align to TRBD1. The CDR3 is made up of 16 amino acids. Per the germline V gene, CDR1 is MNHEY and CDR2 is SVGEGT. J gave up 4 bases and V 6 bases, and 10 bases lay outside the gene matches. CDR3 in amino acids: CASSLGVDRGLYGYTF. The CDR3 region has the DNA TGTGCCAGCAGCCTCGGTGTGGACAGGGGGCTCTATGGCTACACCTTC.

As DNA, the CDR3 is TGCGCCAGCAGCTTCGGGGAGGGAAACACCATATATTTT. It codes for CASSFGEGNTIYF. The genes are TRBV5-1 and TRBJ1-3; D is undetermined. Trimming pared 2 bases from V and 4 bases from J, leaving 7 bases between. The CDR3 has 13 amino acids. Germline V lookup: CDR1 SGHRS, CDR2 YFSETQ.

The CDR3, as DNA: TGTGCCAGCAGCTTTCCGACAGGGCACTATGGCTACACCTTC. This gives the protein CASSFPTGHYGYTF. The V call is TRBV11-2, the J call TRBJ1-2; TRBD1 matches 7 bases. The CDR3 is 14 residues long. The germline CDR1 and CDR2 sequences are SGHAT and FQNNGV. V was clipped by 3 bases and J by 3 bases; unmatched bases: 4.

This chain connects TRBV5-6 to TRBJ2-1; TRBD2 matches at 7 bases. The CDR3 sequence is 16 residues long. CDR1 is SGHDT, CDR2 YYEEEE, per germline. V lost 3 bases, J lost 3 bases, and 9 bases stayed unmatched. CDR3 loop: CASSSPREGFYNEQFF. The CDR3 bases are TGTGCCAGCAGCTCCCCCAGGGAGGGGTTCTACAATGAGCAGTTCTTC.

This clone was detected a few times. The chain has TRBV11-1 and TRBJ2-1; a weak D match, TRBD1 (6 bases). V lost 4 bases and J 5 bases, leaving 15 bases between the germline ends. Germline lookup yields CDR1 SGHAT and CDR2 FQDESV (reference sequence). CDR3 length: 15 residues. The CDR3 region has the DNA TGTGCCAGCAGCTACCTGTTGGGGGCGGACAATGAGCAGTTCTTC. Its protein product is CASSYLLGADNEQFF.

The chain uses TRBV7-9 and TRBJ1-1; D unresolved. The CDR3 is 14 residues long. The germline CDR1 and CDR2 sequences are SEHNR and FQNEAQ (reference sequence). Trimming shortened V by 3 bases and J by 1 base, and 9 bases separated the two germline ends. The CDR3 sequence: CASSLDLQNTEAFF. CDR3 sequence (DNA): TGTGCCAGCAGCTTGGACTTACAGAACACTGAAGCTTTCTTT. The entire variable domain, with the rest obtained from reference TRBV7-9 and TRBJ1-1, is as follows: DTGVSQNPRHKITKRGQNVTFRCDPISEHNRLYWYRQTLGQGPEFLTYFQNEAQLEKSRLLSDRFSAERPKGSFSTLEIQRTEQGDSAMYLCASSLDLQNTEAFFGQGTRLTVV.

This clone was recorded once. The rearrangement links TRBV2 to TRBJ1-6, with 10 bases matching TRBD1. Germline-derived CDR1 and CDR2 are SNHLY and FYNNEI. The CDR3 contains 15 residues. The V gene end was trimmed by 9 bases and the J gene end by 5 bases; junction bases not matched to a gene: 7. The CDR3 is CARSDRGLDNSPLHF. In DNA form, the CDR3 reads TGTGCCAGAAGCGACAGGGGGCTCGATAATTCACCCCTCCACTTT.

This rearrangement joins TRBV15 to TRBJ2-5; possibly TRBD2 for D (6 bases). The V and J ends lost 3 bases and 5 bases respectively, with 13 bases between them. Germline V lookup: CDR1 LNHNV, CDR2 YYDKDF (reference sequence). There are 14 residues in the CDR3. The CDR3 region has the DNA TGTGCCACCAGCAGCCGAGGAGGGCGGGAGACCCAGTACTTC. This translates into CATSSRGGRETQYF.